This is a list of T cell receptor beta chains from one sample in a study of T cells in localized non-small cell lung cancer. Sequencing used immunoSEQ multiplex PCR; TCRdb keeps in-frame clones, though not all of them. Of some 12,000 clones detected, approximately 84% appear once; the ten largest clones hold about 9.1%. The sample here was peripheral blood, taken before any cancer treatment. These receptors were collected from a male donor aged 60 or over with stage III lung adenocarcinoma. The CDR3 runs from the conserved cysteine through the conserved F or W. D genes are given only for firm matches. The size entry is marked missing in some rows and otherwise reads once, few, many or a size class.

j_gene,abundance,d_gene,v_gene,CDR3nt,CDR3aa
TRBJ2-3,NA,NA,TRBV19,TGTGCCAGTAAGCCAGGGAGCACAGATACGCAGTATTTT,CASKPGSTDTQYF
TRBJ2-6,once,NA,TRBV10-3,TGTGCCACGGAAGGGGGTTCGGTCTCTGGGGCCAACGTCCTGACTTTC,CATEGGSVSGANVLTF
TRBJ1-2,NA,TRBD1,TRBV6-5,TGTGCCAGCAGTCCCCTCCGGACAGGGTATGGCTACACCTTC,CASSPLRTGYGYTF
TRBJ1-1,NA,NA,TRBV10-2,TGCGCCAGCAGTGAGGGCAGGGGATTTGAAGCTTTCTTT,CASSEGRGFEAFF
TRBJ1-2,NA,NA,TRBV19,TGTGCCAGTAGTCCCAACCTCTCTAACTATGGCTACACCTTC,CASSPNLSNYGYTF
TRBJ2-5,NA,TRBD1,TRBV10-1,TGCGCCAGCAGTGAGTCCAGACAGGGAAAGGGCCAAGAGACCCAGTACTTC,CASSESRQGKGQETQYF
TRBJ2-2,NA,NA,TRBV6-1,TGTGCCAGCAGGTACAACACCGGGGAGCTGTTTTTT,CASRYNTGELFF
TRBJ1-5,NA,NA,TRBV28,TGTGCCAGCAGTTTCCTCAGGGTGACAAATCAGCCCCAGCATTTT,CASSFLRVTNQPQHF
TRBJ2-5,NA,NA,TRBV10-2,TGCGCCAGCAGGCCCGGGACGGCAACAAAAGAGACCCAGTACTTC,CASRPGTATKETQYF
TRBJ2-7,NA,NA,TRBV9,TGTGCCAGCAGCGTAGAAGGAGCAGGGGGGTACGAGCAGTACTTC,CASSVEGAGGYEQYF
TRBJ1-2,few,NA,TRBV10-3,TGTGCCATCACCGAAGGAGCTAACTATGGCTACACCTTC,CAITEGANYGYTF